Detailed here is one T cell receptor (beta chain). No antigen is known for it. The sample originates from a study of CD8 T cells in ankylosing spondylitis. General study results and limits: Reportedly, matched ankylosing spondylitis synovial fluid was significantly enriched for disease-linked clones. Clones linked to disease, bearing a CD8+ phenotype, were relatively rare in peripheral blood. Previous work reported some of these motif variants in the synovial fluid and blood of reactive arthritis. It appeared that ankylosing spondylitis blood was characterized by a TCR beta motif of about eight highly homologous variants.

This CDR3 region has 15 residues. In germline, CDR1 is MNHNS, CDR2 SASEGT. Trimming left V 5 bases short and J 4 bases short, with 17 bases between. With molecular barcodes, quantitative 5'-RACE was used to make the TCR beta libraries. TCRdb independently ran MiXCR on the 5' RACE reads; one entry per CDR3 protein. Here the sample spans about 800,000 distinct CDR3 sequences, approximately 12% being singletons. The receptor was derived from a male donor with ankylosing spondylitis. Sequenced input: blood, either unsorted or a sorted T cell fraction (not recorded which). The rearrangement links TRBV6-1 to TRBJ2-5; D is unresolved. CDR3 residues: CASSQSPETPETQYF. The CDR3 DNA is TGTGCCAGCAGTCAATCTCCAGAGACGCCAGAGACCCAGTACTTC.